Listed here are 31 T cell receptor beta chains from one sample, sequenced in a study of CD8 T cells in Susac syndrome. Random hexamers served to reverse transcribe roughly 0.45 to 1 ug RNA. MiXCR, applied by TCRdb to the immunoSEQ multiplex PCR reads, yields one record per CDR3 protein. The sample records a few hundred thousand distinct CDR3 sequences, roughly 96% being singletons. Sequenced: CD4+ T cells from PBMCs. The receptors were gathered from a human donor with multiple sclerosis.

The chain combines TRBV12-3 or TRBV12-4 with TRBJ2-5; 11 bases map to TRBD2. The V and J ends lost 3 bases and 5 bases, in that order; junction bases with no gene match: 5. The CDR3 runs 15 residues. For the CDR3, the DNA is TGTGCCAGCAGTTTTAGCGGGGGGGCCCGGGAGACCCAGTACTTC. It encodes CASSFSGGARETQYF.

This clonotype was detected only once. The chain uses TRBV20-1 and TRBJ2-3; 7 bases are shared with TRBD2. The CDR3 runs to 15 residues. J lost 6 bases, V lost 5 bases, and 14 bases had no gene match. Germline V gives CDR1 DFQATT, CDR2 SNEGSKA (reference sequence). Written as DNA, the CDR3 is TGCAGTGCTCGACAACCCGGGACTACCGCGGATACGCAGTATTTT. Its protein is CSARQPGTTADTQYF.

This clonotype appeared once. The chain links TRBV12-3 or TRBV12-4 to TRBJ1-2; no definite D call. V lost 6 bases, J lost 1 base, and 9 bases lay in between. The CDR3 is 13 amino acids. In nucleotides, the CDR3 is TGTGCCAGCAGCCGGAACAGTAACTATGGCTACACCTTC. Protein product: CASSRNSNYGYTF.

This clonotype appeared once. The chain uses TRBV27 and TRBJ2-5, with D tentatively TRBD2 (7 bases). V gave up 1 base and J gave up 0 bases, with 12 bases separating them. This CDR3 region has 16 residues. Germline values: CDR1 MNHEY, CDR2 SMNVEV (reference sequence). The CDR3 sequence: CASSLFRGAYQETQYF. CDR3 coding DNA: TGTGCCAGCAGTTTATTTCGGGGGGCTTACCAAGAGACCCAGTACTTC.

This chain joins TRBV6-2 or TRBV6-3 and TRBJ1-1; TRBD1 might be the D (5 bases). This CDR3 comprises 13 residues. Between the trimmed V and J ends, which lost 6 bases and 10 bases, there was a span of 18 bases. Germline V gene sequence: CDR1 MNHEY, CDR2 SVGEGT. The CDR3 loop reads CASRLTGPNGAFF. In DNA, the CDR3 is TGTGCCAGCAGATTAACGGGGCCCAACGGAGCTTTCTTT.

CDR3 DNA: TGTGCCAGCAGCCAATTTACTAGCGGGACCATCCCCCCTGAGCAGTTCTTC. It codes for CASSQFTSGTIPPEQFF. The chain is built from TRBV3-1 and TRBJ2-1; 10 bases fit TRBD2. The V gene end was trimmed by 2 bases and the J gene end by 9 bases; junction bases not matched to a gene: 13. There are 17 residues in the CDR3. Per the germline V gene, CDR1 is LGHDT and CDR2 is YNNKEL (reference sequence).

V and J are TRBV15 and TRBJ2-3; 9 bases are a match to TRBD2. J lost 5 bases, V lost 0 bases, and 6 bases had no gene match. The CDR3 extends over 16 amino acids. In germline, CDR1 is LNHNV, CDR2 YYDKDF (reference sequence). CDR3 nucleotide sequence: TGTGCCACCAGCAGAGATCCCGCGACTAGCGGAGATACGCAGTATTTT. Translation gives CATSRDPATSGDTQYF. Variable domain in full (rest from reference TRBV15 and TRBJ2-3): DAMVIQNPRYQVTQFGKPVTLSCSQTLNHNVMYWYQQKSSQAPKLLFHYYDKDFNNEADTPDNFQSRRPNTSFCFLDIRSPGLGDTAMYLCATSRDPATSGDTQYFGPGTRLTVL.

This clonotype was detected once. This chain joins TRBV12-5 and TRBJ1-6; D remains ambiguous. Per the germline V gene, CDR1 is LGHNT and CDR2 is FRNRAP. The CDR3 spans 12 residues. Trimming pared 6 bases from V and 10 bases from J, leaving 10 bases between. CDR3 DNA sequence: TGTGCTAGTGGGAGATATGGGTCACCCCTCCACTTT. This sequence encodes CASGRYGSPLHF.

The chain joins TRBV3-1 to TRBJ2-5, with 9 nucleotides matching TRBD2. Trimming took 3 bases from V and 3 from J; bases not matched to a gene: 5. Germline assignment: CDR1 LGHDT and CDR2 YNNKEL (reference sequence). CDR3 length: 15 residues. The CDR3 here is CASSHWLAGKETQYF. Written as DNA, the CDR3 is TGTGCCAGCAGCCACTGGCTAGCGGGGAAAGAGACCCAGTACTTC.

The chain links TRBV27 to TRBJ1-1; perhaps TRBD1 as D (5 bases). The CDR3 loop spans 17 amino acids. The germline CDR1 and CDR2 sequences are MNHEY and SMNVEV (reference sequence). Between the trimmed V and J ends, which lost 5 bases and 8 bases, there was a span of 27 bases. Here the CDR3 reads CASSRAGARTSAAEAFF. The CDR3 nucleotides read TGTGCCAGCAGTCGCGCCGGCGCCCGGACATCTGCCGCCGAAGCTTTCTTT.

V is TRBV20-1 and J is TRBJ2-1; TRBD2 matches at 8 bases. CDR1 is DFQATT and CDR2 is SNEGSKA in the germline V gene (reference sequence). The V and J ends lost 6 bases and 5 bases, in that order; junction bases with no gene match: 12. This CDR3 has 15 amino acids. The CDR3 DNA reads TGCAGTGCCCACGTAGCGGGAAAGCACGACAATGAGCAGTTCTTC. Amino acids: CSAHVAGKHDNEQFF.

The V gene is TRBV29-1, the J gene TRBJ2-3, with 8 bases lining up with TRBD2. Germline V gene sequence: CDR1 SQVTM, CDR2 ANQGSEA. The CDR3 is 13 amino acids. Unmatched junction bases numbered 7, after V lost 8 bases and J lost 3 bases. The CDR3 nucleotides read TGCAGCAGTCGGCCTAGCGGGACAGATACGCAGTATTTT. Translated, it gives CSSRPSGTDTQYF.

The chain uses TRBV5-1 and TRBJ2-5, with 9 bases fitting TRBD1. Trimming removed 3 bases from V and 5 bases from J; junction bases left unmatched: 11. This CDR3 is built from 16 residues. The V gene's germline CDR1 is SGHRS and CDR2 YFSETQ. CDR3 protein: CASSSTEGQGRETQYF. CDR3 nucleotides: TGCGCCAGCAGCTCTACGGAAGGACAGGGGAGGGAGACCCAGTACTTC. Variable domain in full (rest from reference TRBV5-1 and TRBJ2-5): KAGVTQTPRYLIKTRGQQVTLSCSPISGHRSVSWYQQTPGQGLQFLFEYFSETQRNKGNFPGRFSGRQFSNSRSEMNVSTLELGDSALYLCASSSTEGQGRETQYFGPGTRLLVL.

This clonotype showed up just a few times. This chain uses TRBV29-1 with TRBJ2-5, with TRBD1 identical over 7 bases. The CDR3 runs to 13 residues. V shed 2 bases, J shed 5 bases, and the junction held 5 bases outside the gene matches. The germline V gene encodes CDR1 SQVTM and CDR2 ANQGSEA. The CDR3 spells CSVEKGAGETQYF. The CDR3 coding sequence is TGCAGCGTTGAAAAGGGGGCTGGGGAGACCCAGTACTTC.

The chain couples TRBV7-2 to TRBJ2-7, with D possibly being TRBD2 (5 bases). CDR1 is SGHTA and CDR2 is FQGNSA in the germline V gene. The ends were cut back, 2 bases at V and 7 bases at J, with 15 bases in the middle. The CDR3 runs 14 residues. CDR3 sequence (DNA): TGTGCCAGCAGCTTACCCCTGACGGGCGGGGAGCAGTACTTC. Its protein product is CASSLPLTGGEQYF.

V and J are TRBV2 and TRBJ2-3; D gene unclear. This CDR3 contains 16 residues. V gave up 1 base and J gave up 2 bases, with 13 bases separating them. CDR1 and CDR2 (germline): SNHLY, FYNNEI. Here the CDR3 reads CASSEGQLPSTDTQYF. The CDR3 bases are TGTGCCAGCAGTGAAGGGCAGCTCCCTTCCACAGATACGCAGTATTTT.

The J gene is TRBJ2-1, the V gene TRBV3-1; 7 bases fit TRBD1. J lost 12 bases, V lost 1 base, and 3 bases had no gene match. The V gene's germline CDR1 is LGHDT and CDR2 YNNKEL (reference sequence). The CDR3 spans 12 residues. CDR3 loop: CASSQAGTVQFF. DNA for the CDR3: TGTGCCAGCAGCCAAGCTGGGACAGTGCAGTTCTTC.

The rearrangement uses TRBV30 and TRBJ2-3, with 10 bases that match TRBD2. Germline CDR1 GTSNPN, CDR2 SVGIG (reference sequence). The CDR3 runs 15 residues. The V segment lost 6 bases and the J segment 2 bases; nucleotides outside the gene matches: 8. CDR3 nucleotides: TGTGCCTGCCATAGGACTAGCGGAGACACAGATACGCAGTATTTT. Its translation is CACHRTSGDTDTQYF.

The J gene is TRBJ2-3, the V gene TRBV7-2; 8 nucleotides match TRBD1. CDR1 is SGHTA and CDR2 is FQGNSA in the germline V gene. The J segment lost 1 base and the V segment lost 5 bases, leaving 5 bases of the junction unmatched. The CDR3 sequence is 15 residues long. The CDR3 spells CASSLGGQGTDTQYF. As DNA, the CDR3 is TGTGCCAGCAGCCTCGGGGGACAGGGCACAGATACGCAGTATTTT. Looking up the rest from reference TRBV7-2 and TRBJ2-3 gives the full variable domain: GAGVSQSPSNKVTEKGKDVELRCDPISGHTALYWYRQSLGQGLEFLIYFQGNSAPDKSGLPSDRFSAERTGGSVSTLTIQRTQQEDSAVYLCASSLGGQGTDTQYFGPGTRLTVL.

CDR3 amino acids: CASSFGLYNEQFF. CDR3 nucleotide sequence: TGTGCCAGCAGCTTCGGGCTTTACAATGAGCAGTTCTTC. This chain connects TRBV5-4 to TRBJ2-1; D is undetermined. This CDR3 spans 13 amino acids. Germline CDR1 SGHNT, CDR2 YYREEE (reference sequence). The V gene lost 2 bases and the J gene lost 4 bases, with 7 bases spanning the gap.

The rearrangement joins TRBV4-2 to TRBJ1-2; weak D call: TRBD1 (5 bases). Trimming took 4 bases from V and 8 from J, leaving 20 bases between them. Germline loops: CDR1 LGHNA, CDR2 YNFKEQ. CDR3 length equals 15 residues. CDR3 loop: CASSPPMGGGGGYTF. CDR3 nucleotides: TGTGCCAGCAGCCCACCTATGGGGGGGGGTGGAGGCTACACCTTC.

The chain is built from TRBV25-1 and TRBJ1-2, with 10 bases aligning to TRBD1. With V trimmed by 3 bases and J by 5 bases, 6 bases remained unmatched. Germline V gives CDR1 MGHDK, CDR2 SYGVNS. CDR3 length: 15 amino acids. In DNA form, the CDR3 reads TGTGCCAGCAGTGATGGGACAGGGGACCCATATGGCTACACCTTC. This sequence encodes CASSDGTGDPYGYTF.

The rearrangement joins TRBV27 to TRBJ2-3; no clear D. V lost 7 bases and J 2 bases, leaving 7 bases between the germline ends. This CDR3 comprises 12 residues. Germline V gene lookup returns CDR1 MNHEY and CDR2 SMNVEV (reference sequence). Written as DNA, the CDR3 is TGTGCCAGCATGGGGAACACAGATACGCAGTATTTT. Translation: CASMGNTDTQYF.

The CDR3 bases are TGTGCCAGCAGTGAACATCCCGGGACTCCGAATAAAGAGACCCAGTACTTC. Its protein is CASSEHPGTPNKETQYF. The chain is built from TRBV25-1 and TRBJ2-5; D may be TRBD2 (6 bases). V gave up 2 bases and J gave up 3 bases, with 19 bases separating them. CDR3 size: 17 residues. The germline V gene encodes CDR1 MGHDK and CDR2 SYGVNS.

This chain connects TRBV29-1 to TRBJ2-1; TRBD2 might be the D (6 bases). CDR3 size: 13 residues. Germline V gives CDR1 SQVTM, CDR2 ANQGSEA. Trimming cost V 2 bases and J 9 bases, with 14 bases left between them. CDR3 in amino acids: CSVEIPGSREQFF. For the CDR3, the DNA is TGCAGCGTTGAAATTCCCGGGAGCCGTGAGCAGTTCTTC.

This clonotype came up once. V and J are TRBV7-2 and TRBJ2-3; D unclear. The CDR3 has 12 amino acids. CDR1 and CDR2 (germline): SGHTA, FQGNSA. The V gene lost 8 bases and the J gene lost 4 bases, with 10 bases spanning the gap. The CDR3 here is CASEVVSDTQYF. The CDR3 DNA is TGTGCCAGCGAAGTTGTTTCAGATACGCAGTATTTT.

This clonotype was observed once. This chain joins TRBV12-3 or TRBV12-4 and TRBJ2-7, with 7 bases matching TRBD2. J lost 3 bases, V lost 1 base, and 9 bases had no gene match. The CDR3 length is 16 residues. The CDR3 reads CASSLELSGNSYEQYF. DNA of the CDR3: TGTGCCAGCAGTTTAGAGTTGAGCGGGAATAGCTACGAGCAGTACTTC.

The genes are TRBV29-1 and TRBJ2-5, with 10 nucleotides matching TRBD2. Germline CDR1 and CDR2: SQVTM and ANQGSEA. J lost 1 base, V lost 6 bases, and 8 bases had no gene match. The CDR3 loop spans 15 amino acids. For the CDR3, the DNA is TGCAGCGTCGTACTAGCGGGAAGGCCCCAAGAGACCCAGTACTTC. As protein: CSVVLAGRPQETQYF. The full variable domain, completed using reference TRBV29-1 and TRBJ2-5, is SAVISQKPSRDICQRGTSLTIQCQVDSQVTMMFWYRQQPGQSLTLIATANQGSEATYESGFVIDKFPISRPNLTFSTLTVSNMSPEDSSIYLCSVVLAGRPQETQYFGPGTRLLVL.

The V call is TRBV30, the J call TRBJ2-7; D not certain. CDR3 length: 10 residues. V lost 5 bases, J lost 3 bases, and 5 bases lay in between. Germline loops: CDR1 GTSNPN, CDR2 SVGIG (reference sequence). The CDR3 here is CAWGNYEQYF. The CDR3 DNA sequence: TGTGCCTGGGGTAACTACGAGCAGTACTTC. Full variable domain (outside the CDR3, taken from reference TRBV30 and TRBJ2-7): SQTIHQWPATLVQPVGSPLSLECTVEGTSNPNLYWYRQAAGRGLQLLFYSVGIGQISSEVPQNLSASRPQDRQFILSSKKLLLSDSGFYLCAWGNYEQYFGPGTRLTVT.

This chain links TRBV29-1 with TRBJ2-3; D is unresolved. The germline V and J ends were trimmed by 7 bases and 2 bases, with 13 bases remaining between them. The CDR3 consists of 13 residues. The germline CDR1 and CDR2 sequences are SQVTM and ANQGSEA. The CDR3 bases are TGCAGCGCACGTGGTGTGCCCACAGATACGCAGTATTTT. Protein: CSARGVPTDTQYF.

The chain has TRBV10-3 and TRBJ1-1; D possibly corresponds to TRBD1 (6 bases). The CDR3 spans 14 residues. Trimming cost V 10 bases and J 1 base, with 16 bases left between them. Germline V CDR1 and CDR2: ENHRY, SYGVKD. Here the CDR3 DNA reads TGTGCCACCCGTCAGCACAGGGAGAACACTGAAGCTTTCTTT. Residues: CATRQHRENTEAFF.